This T cell receptor (beta chain) appears in the sequencing data of a study of PD-L1 blockade in urothelial cancer listed by TCRdb under 2017. As for the study more broadly: All patients started therapy around 2014 and received atezolizumab 1,200 mg intravenously every 3 weeks. About 90% of the roughly 29 patients were males with bladder-origin urothelial cancer, and about 65% of the 29 reported a prior smoking history. An exploratory multi-omic analysis was conducted of the somatic, immune and clinical correlates of response to PD-L1 blockade with atezolizumab in urothelial cancer. Durable clinical benefit was achieved by nine patients and was not achieved by 20 patients. In the same patients, pretreatment tumors underwent whole exome sequencing and RNA sequencing in addition to TCR sequencing. Pretreatment tumor samples and matched peripheral blood, collected serially before and after atezolizumab treatment, underwent TCR sequencing. An ECOG performance status of 0 or 1 was recorded for the patients, and 0 to 3 prior chemotherapy regimens had been received by the patients. Durable clinical benefit was defined as progression-free survival longer than 6 months, and TCR features were also tested against progression-free and overall survival. Pretreatment blood TCR-seq was available for under 35 patients, at least one posttreatment blood collection was obtained for some 25 patients, and tumor TCR-seq was available for some 25 patients. Blood samples were analyzed at two time points: 3 weeks after treatment start (second dose) and 6 weeks after treatment start. A median of roughly 140,000 T cells and 80,000 to 100,000 unique TCRs was obtained from blood samples, and a median clonality of roughly 0.082 was observed. The research as a whole found: Greater expansion of tumor-associated TCR clones in peripheral blood 3 weeks after the start of treatment was observed in patients with durable benefit (n of about 24, p = 0.022). Improved progression-free and overall survival was found to be associated with pretreatment peripheral blood TCR clonality below the median. Small sample size (n ≈ 29) and many exploratory analyses mean the results are intended to be hypothesis-generating.

Each PCR received spiked-in synthetic TCR analog templates so that absolute template abundance could be estimated from read counts. The immunoSEQ assay was used to amplify TCRbeta CDR3 regions from genomic DNA with bias-controlled V and J gene primers. Sequencing of rearranged TCRbeta segments was performed at approximately 20X coverage. Per the authors' processing: Sequencing errors were corrected by clustering, and CDR3s were annotated against IMGT so that V, D and J genes could be assigned. Only productive TCRbeta rearrangements were used in downstream analyses, excluding out-of-frame or stop-codon sequences. To compute clonality, Shannon entropy was normalized by the log of the number of unique productive sequences and then subtracted from one. Fisher's exact test with Benjamini-Hochberg correction, at a threshold of adjusted p below 0.01, was used to find clones that differed between time points or between blood and tumor. The table was pulled from immuneACCESS by TCRdb, which kept in-frame rearrangements only. Such tables lose some clones; where checked, under half of the loss comes from unresolved V genes, and the rest has no known cause. That table gives V, J and clone size, and the DNA gave D and trimming. The table for this sample lists tens of thousands of clones; roughly 87% of them were counted only once. The ten largest make up more than 8% of the sample.

Taken from the germline V gene, the CDR1 and CDR2 loops are SGHDN and FVKESK. V ends up 4 bases short and J 5 bases short, with an unmatched junction base count of 7. The CDR3, from cysteine to phenylalanine, totals 17 residues. Only CDR3 DNA remains: 51 bases, in frame from the first base. A total of under 35 patients with locally advanced or metastatic urothelial carcinoma, treated at Memorial Sloan Kettering on a trial protocol, made up the cohort. Peripheral blood mononuclear cells were collected pretreatment and during treatment, with between 1 and 8 total time points per patient. The Qiagen DNeasy Blood extraction kit was used to purify genomic DNA from total PBMCs and from tumor samples. PBMCs were collected pretreatment and during treatment, and were isolated and stored as previously described. About this clone itself: Its binding antigen is unknown. Base qualities are not recorded, but no much larger clone differs from it by a single base.

The V and J genes are TRBV14 and TRBJ2-5; the junction holds 16 bases that match TRBD2. The clonotype originates from a man between 65 and 85 years old with urothelial cancer. Sequences were derived from PBMCs, sampled around atezolizumab (anti-PD-L1) treatment. The CDR3 region: CASSPGTSGGATETQYF. The sequenced DNA: TGTGCCAGCAGCCCGGGGACTAGCGGGGGGGCCACGGAGACCCAGTACTTC.